This T cell receptor (beta chain) was captured in a study of cytomegalovirus exposure and HLA in healthy donors. Points from the study as a whole: Reports showed the classifier diagnosing cytomegalovirus status with high specificity and sensitivity.

The donors were in the approximately 130-subject validation cohort; that cohort was separate from the approximately 700-subject first cohort. CDR3 length equals 13 residues. In germline, CDR1 is MNHNS, CDR2 SASEGT. V was cut by 5 bases and J by 5 bases, with 12 bases left in between. With regard to this clone: Its specificity is not known.

Clones were sequenced by immunoSEQ multiplex PCR, and TCRdb holds only the in-frame ones, with some missing. The sample records 150,000 to 200,000 clones, about 85% being singletons. The chain carries TRBV6-1 and TRBJ2-5; no reliable D call. Material for sequencing was PBMCs. This receptor was obtained from a man younger than 30 in good health and CMV-seropositive. The CDR3 bases are TGTGCCAGCAGTACCTACAGTACGGAGACCCAGTACTTC. It encodes CASSTYSTETQYF.